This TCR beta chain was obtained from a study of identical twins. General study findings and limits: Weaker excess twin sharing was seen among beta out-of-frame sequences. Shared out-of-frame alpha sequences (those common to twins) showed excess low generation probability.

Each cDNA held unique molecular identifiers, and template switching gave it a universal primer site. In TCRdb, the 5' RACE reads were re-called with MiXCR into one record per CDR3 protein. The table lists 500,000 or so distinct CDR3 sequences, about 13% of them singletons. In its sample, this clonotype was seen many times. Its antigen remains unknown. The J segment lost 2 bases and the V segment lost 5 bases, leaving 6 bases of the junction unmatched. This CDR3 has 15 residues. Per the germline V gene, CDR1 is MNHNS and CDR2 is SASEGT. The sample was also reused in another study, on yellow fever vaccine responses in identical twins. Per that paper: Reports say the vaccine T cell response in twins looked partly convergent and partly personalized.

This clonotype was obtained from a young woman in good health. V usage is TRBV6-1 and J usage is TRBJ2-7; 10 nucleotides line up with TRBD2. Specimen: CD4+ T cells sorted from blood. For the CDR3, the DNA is TGTGCCAGCAGTACCCGGACTAGCGGAACCTACGAGCAGTACTTC. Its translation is CASSTRTSGTYEQYF.